The 10 T cell receptor beta chains below were found in one sample sequenced in a study of T cell repertoires in cytomegalovirus infection. TCRdb re-called the reads with MiXCR, one entry per CDR3 protein. Here the sample spans under 150,000 distinct CDR3 sequences, 7.5% to 9% being singletons. Material for sequencing was PBMCs. The receptors were sampled from a human donor in good health (CMV status not recorded). Some clones in this sample may be carry-over from other donors' samples.

V is TRBV6-2 or TRBV6-3 and J is TRBJ2-1; the match to TRBD2 covers 14 bases. Losses at the gene ends were 0 bases for V and 1 base for J; bases not matched to a gene: 8. CDR3 length equals 20 residues. Germline V lookup: CDR1 MNHEY, CDR2 SVGEGT. This CDR3 reads CASSYSPGTSGGPSYNEQFF. The CDR3 DNA follows: TGTGCCAGCAGTTACTCCCCGGGGACTAGCGGGGGACCTTCCTACAATGAGCAGTTCTTC.

This clonotype was seen once. The chain has TRBV6-6 and TRBJ1-5; D ambiguous. The germline CDR1 and CDR2 sequences are MNHNY and SVGAGI (reference sequence). The V gene lost 8 bases and the J gene lost 0 bases, with 11 bases spanning the gap. This CDR3 comprises 14 residues. The CDR3 DNA sequence: TGTGCCAGCCTAAAGACGGATAGCAATCAGCCCCAGCATTTT. Its protein product is CASLKTDSNQPQHF.

This clonotype was counted many times. This rearrangement joins TRBV9 to TRBJ2-1; possible D gene TRBD1, 5 bases. The CDR3 is 13 residues long. From germline, CDR1 is SGDLS and CDR2 YYNGEE. V lost 0 bases and J 10 bases, leaving 11 bases between the germline ends. This chain's CDR3 is CASSVGAPGEQFF. In DNA form, the CDR3 reads TGTGCCAGCAGCGTAGGGGCCCCAGGGGAGCAGTTCTTC.

In this sample, this clonotype is medium-sized. The gene calls are TRBV7-6 and TRBJ2-4; 9 bases are shared with TRBD2. CDR1 SGHVS and CDR2 FNYEAQ come from the germline V gene. The CDR3 runs to 14 residues. V shed 6 bases, J shed 8 bases, and the junction held 8 bases outside the gene matches. CDR3 in DNA: TGTGCCAGCAGTTCGAGCGGGGGGATCGACATTCAGTACTTC. Encoded protein: CASSSSGGIDIQYF.

In this sample, this clonotype turned up many times. This chain uses TRBV7-9 with TRBJ1-5; D remains unclear. The CDR3 has 14 residues. Germline-derived CDR1 and CDR2 are SEHNR and FQNEAQ (reference sequence). V was trimmed by 6 bases and J by 3 bases, leaving 12 bases between them. The CDR3 bases are TGTGCCAGCAGTTTGTCTGAAAACAATCAGCCCCAGCATTTT. It specifies CASSLSENNQPQHF.

This clonotype has ten or more counts. The genes are TRBV4-1 and TRBJ2-6, with TRBD1 matching 8 bases. After removal of 0 bases from V and 0 bases from J, the junction contained 7 bases not matched to a gene. Germline CDR1 is MGHRA and CDR2 is YSYEKL. This CDR3 is 19 amino acids long. In nucleotides, the CDR3 is TGCGCCAGCAGCCAAGATCAGACAGGGGTACGCTCTGGGGCCAACGTCCTGACTTTC. It codes for CASSQDQTGVRSGANVLTF.

Only one count was recorded for this clonotype. The junction does not match germline at one end; this may be a read error. The chain couples TRBV19 to TRBJ2-5; weak D call: TRBD2 (6 bases). The CDR3 sequence is 13 residues long. Germline V gene lookup returns CDR1 LNHDA and CDR2 SQIVND (reference sequence). CDR3 DNA sequence: TGTGCCAGTAGTTTCGGGACTGCAGAGACCCAGCACTTC. Its protein is CASSFGTAETQHF.

This clonotype was seen ten or more times. V usage is TRBV27 and J usage is TRBJ1-5; D is unclear. The CDR3 is made up of 15 amino acids. The germline CDR1 and CDR2 sequences are MNHEY and SMNVEV (reference sequence). Trimming cost V 6 bases and J 9 bases, with 21 bases left between them. The CDR3 DNA follows: TGTGCCAGCAGCCCGACCCAGAGCCCAGTTGGGCCCCAGCATTTT. This encodes CASSPTQSPVGPQHF.

This clonotype showed up just a few times. The rearrangement uses TRBV20-1 and TRBJ2-3; 7 bases fit TRBD2. From germline, CDR1 is DFQATT and CDR2 SNEGSKA (reference sequence). The CDR3 has 15 amino acids. Trimming removed 5 bases from V and 2 bases from J; junction bases left unmatched: 10. The CDR3 nucleotides are TGCAGTGCTTACCCTCCGCGGGGGTCCACAGATACGCAGTATTTT. Protein: CSAYPPRGSTDTQYF.

This clonotype was found a few times. V gene TRBV12-3 or TRBV12-4 combines with J gene TRBJ1-3; 7 bases are shared with TRBD1. The CDR3 is 14 amino acids. Trimming at V came to 6 bases and at J to 2 bases, leaving 4 bases not matched to a gene. As DNA, the CDR3 is TGTGCCAGCAGATCCGACAGGGCTGGAAACACCATATATTTT. It encodes CASRSDRAGNTIYF.